The entry below gives a single T cell receptor (beta chain) sequence along with its context. Its binding antigen is unknown. Base-call qualities are not available, and no considerably larger clone is one nucleotide away. The data derive from a study of a mutant IDH1 vaccine in newly diagnosed glioma listed by TCRdb under 2021. As for the study more broadly: Eight vaccinations were administered to patients in weeks 1, 3, 5, 7, 11, 15, 19 and 23, corresponding to visits V03 through V10. In the chemotherapy-containing groups, vaccination started alongside temozolomide cycles, whereas in patients who had radiotherapy alone it started 4-6 weeks after radiotherapy. Of the roughly 34 treated patients, around 62% were male and approximately 38% were female, and a mean age of roughly 40 years was recorded. Before enrollment, patients had received standard therapy of radiotherapy alone, temozolomide alone, or radiochemotherapy with temozolomide; most received the combination. Peripheral blood was collected at six visits: V03 (baseline), V05, V07, V10, V12 and V13. For exploratory analyses, fewer than 30 treated patients had longitudinal TCRB deep sequencing done wherever samples were available.

What the research found in general, with its limitations: No apparent relationship was observed between pseudoprogression and alterations in the top peripheral T cell clonotypes detected by TCRB sequencing. The authors noted that analyses of patient blood samples could not be reproduced because of sample limitations. Across multiple MHC alleles, vaccine-induced immune responses were seen in more than 90% of patients. Selection of PBMC samples for TCRB deep sequencing was based on availability.

The time point tag for this specimen amounts to: week 11, during vaccination. A 20-mer mutant IDH1 peptide at 300 micrograms in Montanide made up each vaccine dose, which was injected subcutaneously together with topical imiquimod. Donors had newly diagnosed WHO grade 3 or 4 IDH1-mutant astrocytomas with loss of nuclear ATRX. The samples were drawn from NOA16, a multicentre, single-arm, open-label phase I trial in Germany that tested a mutant IDH1 peptide vaccine in humans for the first time. Genomic DNA for TCRB sequencing was extracted from EDTA blood using the DNeasy Blood and Tissue Kit. Libraries were built with the immunoSEQ multiplex PCR assay. Following the manufacturer's protocol, the hsTCRB Kit was used to amplify rearranged TCR beta chain sequences. Sequencing of TCRB libraries was carried out on an Illumina MiSeq. In the paper's pipeline: The kit vendor's proprietary platform handled demultiplexing, trimming and gene mapping. TCRdb stores this immuneACCESS table with in-frame sequences only. Part of the clones is absent; in the studies checked, under half of the shortfall reflects unresolved V genes, and no reason is known for the rest. D and trimming come from the DNA, and the V and J calls and clone size come from that table. The sample records about 24,000 clones, 79% of which are singletons. The ten largest clones represent approximately 8% of the sample.

CDR1 and CDR2, per the germline V gene, are SGHRS and YFSETQ. The CDR3 goes from the cysteine to the phenylalanine over 15 residues. Only the CDR3 portion is preserved as DNA: 45 bases, with reading frame beginning at the first base. V was cut back by 1 base and J by 1 base, leaving a gap of 10 bases between them. The receptor was isolated from a man aged 40-49 years with glioma. This chain joins TRBV5-1 to TRBJ2-3; a tentative D match to TRBD1 spans 6 bases. The sequencing here drew on PBMCs, taken from a glioma patient whose treatment included an IDH1 peptide vaccine. The CDR3 reads as follows: CASSLHGQRTDTQYF. The bases read TGCGCCAGCAGCTTGCATGGACAGCGCACAGATACGCAGTATTTT.